Sequencing of this TCR beta chain was carried out in a study of T cell responses to AZD1222 COVID-19 vaccine. Study-level information: Analyses pooled second doses at about 4 or about 12 weeks.

This CDR3 spans 15 amino acids. Germline V CDR1 and CDR2: MRHNA, SNTAGT. Trimming cost V 3 bases and J 2 bases, with 13 bases left between them. Clones were sequenced by immunoSEQ multiplex PCR, and TCRdb holds only the in-frame ones, with some missing. The table lists about 190,000 clones, 75% to 90% of them singletons, with 6% to 8% in the top ten. With regard to this clone: Antigen specificity is unknown.

Study-level points and caveats: Nearly half of unique spike-specific TCRs reportedly avoided B.1.351 and B.1.1.7 mutated regions. It should be noted that donors were predominantly white British and more often female, and clonal diversity was possibly underestimated. The study found vaccine-associated CD4 TCRs spanning spike, dominant at 160-218 and 743-854.

This sequence joins TRBV6-4 and TRBJ2-5, with D tentatively TRBD1 or TRBD2 (5 bases each). Material: peripheral blood, obtained on day 0 of AZD1222 vaccination. The sequence was obtained from an adult in good health. The CDR3 sequence: CASSEEKGRQETQYF. The DNA for the CDR3 is TGTGCCAGCAGTGAAGAGAAGGGACGGCAAGAGACCCAGTACTTC.